Each of the 25 T cell receptor beta chains below was sequenced from the same sample in a study of shared clonotypes between healthy human individuals. Clones were sequenced by immunoSEQ multiplex PCR, and TCRdb holds only the in-frame ones, with some missing. The table shows 2,500,000 or so clones, with approximately 93% occurring only once. What was sequenced was naive CD4+ T cells from PBMCs. Subset reported: CD45RA+ positively selected. The source is a man younger than 35 in good health. Some clones in this sample may be carry-over from other donors' samples.

The rearrangement joins TRBV6-5 to TRBJ2-7; no definite D call. Germline assignment: CDR1 MNHEY and CDR2 SVGAGI. The CDR3 consists of 14 residues. V lost 6 bases to trimming and J lost 0 bases, with 12 bases between them. CDR3 sequence: CASRDSVGSYEQYF. In DNA form, the CDR3 reads TGTGCCAGCAGGGATTCGGTAGGCTCCTACGAGCAGTACTTC.

V and J are TRBV28 and TRBJ2-5; D is ambiguous. Per germline, CDR1 MDHEN and CDR2 SYDVKM. The CDR3 spans 12 residues. The ends were cut back, 6 bases at V and 10 bases at J, with 15 bases in the middle. The CDR3 sequence: CASSPLKSYQYF. In DNA form, the CDR3 reads TGTGCCAGCAGCCCATTAAAGAGCTACCAGTACTTC.

The gene calls are TRBV18 and TRBJ2-5; D remains ambiguous. CDR3 size: 11 residues. Trimming removed 5 bases from V and 8 bases from J, with 9 bases in between. From germline, CDR1 is KGHSH and CDR2 LQKENI. CDR3 sequence (DNA): TGTGCCAGCTCAGCAGACCCAACCCAGTACTTC. This translates into CASSADPTQYF.

The chain recombines TRBV7-2 with TRBJ2-7, with TRBD2 matching over 10 bases. V was pared by 4 bases and J by 3 bases, with 3 bases of the junction left unmatched. Germline V gene lookup returns CDR1 SGHTA and CDR2 FQGNSA. The CDR3 loop spans 14 amino acids. The CDR3 protein is CASSSLAGGYEQYF. The CDR3 DNA reads as TGTGCCAGCAGCTCTTTAGCGGGAGGCTACGAGCAGTACTTC.

The chain recombines TRBV10-3 with TRBJ2-3; 10 nucleotides agree with TRBD2. From germline, CDR1 is ENHRY and CDR2 SYGVKD. This CDR3 is built from 14 residues. The ends lost 7 bases at V and 6 bases at J; junction bases unmatched: 7. The CDR3 here is CAINPSGSADTQYF. The CDR3 coding sequence is TGTGCCATCAACCCTAGCGGGAGCGCGGATACGCAGTATTTT.

The rearrangement uses TRBV28 and TRBJ2-7, with 10 bases that match TRBD2. After removal of 7 bases from V and 2 bases from J, the junction contained 8 bases not matched to a gene. This CDR3 has 15 amino acids. Germline V gene data show CDR1 as MDHEN and CDR2 as SYDVKM. The CDR3 DNA is TGTGCCAGCACCACAGAAGCGGGAGGGGCCTACGAGCAGTACTTC. Its translation is CASTTEAGGAYEQYF.

This chain joins TRBV27 and TRBJ2-2; 10 nucleotides match TRBD2. CDR1 and CDR2 (germline): MNHEY, SMNVEV (reference sequence). V was pared by 8 bases and J by 4 bases, with 1 base of the junction left unmatched. The CDR3 loop spans 13 amino acids. The CDR3 protein is CASRTSGTGELFF. In DNA, the CDR3 is TGTGCCAGCCGGACTAGCGGCACCGGGGAGCTGTTTTTT.

The genes are TRBV4-1 and TRBJ2-5; possibly TRBD2 for D (5 bases). V was cut by 2 bases and J by 1 base, with 11 bases left in between. Germline loops: CDR1 MGHRA, CDR2 YSYEKL. The CDR3 is 15 amino acids. CDR3 in DNA: TGCGCCAGCAGCCAAAGTCTAGCCGTCCAAGAGACCCAGTACTTC. Its translation: CASSQSLAVQETQYF.

The chain employs TRBV5-6 and TRBJ1-4, with 7 bases lining up with TRBD1. J gave up 8 bases and V 1 base, and 8 bases lay outside the gene matches. The germline V gene encodes CDR1 SGHDT and CDR2 YYEEEE. This CDR3 has 15 residues. Here the CDR3 reads CASSLFSRGYEKLFF. The CDR3 nucleotides are TGTGCCAGCAGCTTGTTCTCCAGGGGGTACGAAAAACTGTTTTTT. The full variable domain, in which reference TRBV5-6 and TRBJ1-4 provide the parts outside the CDR3, is DAGVTQSPTHLIKTRGQQVTLRCSPKSGHDTVSWYQQALGQGPQFIFQYYEEEERQRGNFPDRFSGHQFPNYSSELNVNALLLGDSALYLCASSLFSRGYEKLFFGSGTQLSVL.

This clone was observed a single time. The chain recombines TRBV9 with TRBJ1-2; the D is unclear. CDR1 is SGDLS, CDR2 YYNGEE, per germline. This CDR3 comprises 13 residues. Trimming removed 0 bases at V and 6 bases at J, with 9 bases between. CDR3 sequence: CASSVVSRDGYTF. The CDR3 DNA reads TGTGCCAGCAGCGTAGTAAGCCGTGATGGCTACACCTTC.

The rearrangement uses TRBV18 and TRBJ2-5; no definite D call. V was shortened by 1 base and J by 5 bases, with 14 bases between the two germline ends. The CDR3 totals 15 residues. Germline V gene lookup returns CDR1 KGHSH and CDR2 LQKENI. Here the CDR3 DNA reads TGTGCCAGCTCACCACAGGGCCAGGAATCGGAGACCCAGTACTTC. Its translation: CASSPQGQESETQYF.

About this clone itself: Other nucleotide sequences from this sample produce the same CDR3. The chain has TRBV9 and TRBJ2-1; 7 bases are a match to TRBD2. The germline gives CDR1 SGDLS, CDR2 YYNGEE. The CDR3 is 14 residues long. V was clipped by 4 bases and J by 5 bases; unmatched bases: 6. The CDR3 protein is CASSLAGTNNEQFF. In nucleotides, the CDR3 is TGTGCCAGCAGCCTAGCCGGGACTAACAATGAGCAGTTCTTC.

This chain links TRBV6-4 with TRBJ2-4; TRBD1 or TRBD2 may be the D gene (5 bases each). The CDR3 spans 15 residues. Germline CDR1 reads MRHNA; CDR2 reads SNTAGT. V was shortened by 7 bases and J by 0 bases, with 13 bases between the two germline ends. The CDR3 nucleotides read TGTGCCAGCACGAGGGGCCCTCTAGCCAAAAACATTCAGTACTTC. Amino acids: CASTRGPLAKNIQYF.

The rearrangement links TRBV5-8 to TRBJ2-1; D gene uncertain. This CDR3 comprises 14 residues. The germline V and J ends were trimmed by 0 bases and 8 bases, with 12 bases remaining between them. Germline V gene sequence: CDR1 SGHTS, CDR2 YDEGEE. The CDR3 DNA reads as TGTGCCAGCAGCTTGGACCCTCGGCGCGATGAGCAGTTCTTC. It encodes CASSLDPRRDEQFF.

This chain joins TRBV28 and TRBJ2-2; D is ambiguous. There are 14 residues in the CDR3. Trimming took 5 bases from V and 5 from J, leaving 12 bases between them. Germline lookup yields CDR1 MDHEN and CDR2 SYDVKM. The CDR3 region is CASSLRVITGELFF. Here the CDR3 DNA reads TGTGCCAGCAGTCTACGGGTCATAACCGGGGAGCTGTTTTTT.

The rearrangement uses TRBV28 and TRBJ2-3; 7 bases agree with TRBD1. The CDR3 runs 16 residues. V gave up 5 bases and J gave up 2 bases; unmatched junction bases: 10. Germline CDR1 reads MDHEN; CDR2 reads SYDVKM. The CDR3 here is CASSDNLGQYTDTQYF. The CDR3 DNA reads as TGTGCCAGCAGTGACAATTTGGGACAGTACACAGATACGCAGTATTTT. The full variable domain, rest sourced from reference TRBV28 and TRBJ2-3, is DVKVTQSSRYLVKRTGEKVFLECVQDMDHENMFWYRQDPGLGLRLIYFSYDVKMKEKGDIPEGYSVSREKKERFSLILESASTNQTSMYLCASSDNLGQYTDTQYFGPGTRLTVL.

This chain joins TRBV5-6 and TRBJ1-5; D not resolved. The CDR3 is 16 residues long. The V end was cut by 0 bases, the J end by 3 bases, with 13 bases between. The germline V gene encodes CDR1 SGHDT and CDR2 YYEEEE. The DNA of the CDR3 is TGTGCCAGCAGCTTGGGGGGAGAGGGATACAATCAGCCCCAGCATTTT. Protein: CASSLGGEGYNQPQHF.

This chain connects TRBV29-1 to TRBJ1-4; no definite D call. The germline gives CDR1 SQVTM, CDR2 ANQGSEA. CDR3 length: 13 residues. Deletions cut 7 bases from V and 4 bases from J, with 13 bases between. The CDR3 nucleotides are TGCAGCGCCAAGCCGCAGTATAATGAAAAACTGTTTTTT. It codes for CSAKPQYNEKLFF.

The CDR3 coding sequence is TGCGCCAGCAGCCCGGGGGGGCTAGCGGGAGGACCTAGCTCCTACGAGCAGTACTTC. Protein: CASSPGGLAGGPSSYEQYF. V gene TRBV5-1 combines with J gene TRBJ2-7; the match to TRBD2 covers 11 bases. The CDR3 loop spans 19 amino acids. Trimming took 4 bases from V and 0 from J; bases not matched to a gene: 15. CDR1 and CDR2 from the germline V gene are SGHRS and YFSETQ.

The chain carries TRBV6-1 and TRBJ2-7; D not certain. The CDR3 totals 14 residues. Germline loops: CDR1 MNHNS, CDR2 SASEGT. Trimming cost V 3 bases and J 0 bases, with 9 bases left between them. Here the CDR3 DNA reads TGTGCCAGCAGTGAGGGTTGGAGCTCCTACGAGCAGTACTTC. Its translation: CASSEGWSSYEQYF.

This rearrangement joins TRBV2 to TRBJ2-3, with D unresolved. The CDR3 covers 15 residues. Germline CDR1 is SNHLY and CDR2 is FYNNEI. Trimming removed 6 bases at V and 0 bases at J, with 13 bases between. The CDR3 loop reads CASRLGGTSTDTQYF. The CDR3 DNA follows: TGTGCCAGCAGGCTCGGCGGAACTAGCACAGATACGCAGTATTTT. The full variable domain, in which reference TRBV2 and TRBJ2-3 provide the parts outside the CDR3, is EPEVTQTPSHQVTQMGQEVILRCVPISNHLYFYWYRQILGQKVEFLVSFYNNEISEKSEIFDDQFSVERPDGSNFTLKIRSTKLEDSAMYFCASRLGGTSTDTQYFGPGTRLTVL.

The chain has TRBV15 and TRBJ2-2; D possibly corresponds to TRBD2 (5 bases). This CDR3 has 15 residues. Germline V lookup: CDR1 LNHNV, CDR2 YYDKDF (reference sequence). Trimming shortened V by 0 bases and J by 4 bases, and 9 bases separated the two germline ends. CDR3 residues: CATSRDLSGTGELFF. As DNA, the CDR3 is TGTGCCACCAGCAGAGATCTAAGCGGCACCGGGGAGCTGTTTTTT. Supplemented by reference TRBV15 and TRBJ2-2, the full variable domain reads DAMVIQNPRYQVTQFGKPVTLSCSQTLNHNVMYWYQQKSSQAPKLLFHYYDKDFNNEADTPDNFQSRRPNTSFCFLDIRSPGLGDTAMYLCATSRDLSGTGELFFGEGSRLTVL.

This chain connects TRBV11-3 to TRBJ2-3; 13 bases fit TRBD2. The CDR3 has 18 amino acids. The germline gives CDR1 SGHNT, CDR2 YENEEA. With V trimmed by 5 bases and J by 6 bases, 14 bases remained unmatched. CDR3 nucleotides: TGTGCCAGCAGCCCACGGACTAGCGGGAGAAGTCGTCTGGATACGCAGTATTTT. Amino acid sequence: CASSPRTSGRSRLDTQYF.

V and J are TRBV29-1 and TRBJ2-3, with 8 bases identical to TRBD1. The trim removed 7 bases at V and 0 bases at J, leaving 3 bases unmatched. The CDR3 has 13 residues. Germline V gene lookup returns CDR1 SQVTM and CDR2 ANQGSEA. The CDR3 coding sequence is TGCAGCGGTGGACAGGGTAGCACAGATACGCAGTATTTT. Its translation: CSGGQGSTDTQYF.

The chain employs TRBV28 and TRBJ1-1; D might be TRBD1 (5 bases). This CDR3 spans 15 amino acids. V was pared by 5 bases and J by 2 bases, with 15 bases between. The V gene's germline CDR1 is MDHEN and CDR2 SYDVKM. Written as DNA, the CDR3 is TGTGCCAGCAGTACCCGTGACAGCCTAAACACTGAAGCTTTCTTT. As protein: CASSTRDSLNTEAFF.